The 27 T cell receptor beta chains below were found in one sample sequenced in a study of shared clonotypes between healthy human individuals. The method was immunoSEQ multiplex PCR; TCRdb's version includes in-frame clones alone and lacks a portion of them. The sample holds about 490,000 clones, 60% to 80% seen once. Sequenced sample: PBMCs. The receptors were gathered from a woman aged 35 to 49 in good health. Some clones in this sample may be carry-over from other donors' samples.

There are a few counts of this clone. The CDR3 is CASSPYRESTGELFF. As DNA, the CDR3 is TGCGCCAGCAGCCCGTACAGGGAATCCACCGGGGAGCTGTTTTTT. The chain uses TRBV5-1 and TRBJ2-2; perhaps TRBD1 as D (6 bases). The germline V and J ends were trimmed by 4 bases and 4 bases, with 14 bases remaining between them. The CDR3 length is 15 residues. Germline V lookup: CDR1 SGHRS, CDR2 YFSETQ.

The chain links TRBV9 to TRBJ2-7, with D possibly TRBD2 on 6 matching bases. This CDR3 has 13 amino acids. With 3 bases removed from V and 4 bases from J, the gap between germline ends came to 11 bases. Germline V lookup: CDR1 SGDLS, CDR2 YYNGEE. In DNA, the CDR3 is TGTGCCAGCAGCGGGGACGGGACTTACGAGCAGTACTTC. Translation gives CASSGDGTYEQYF.

In this sample, this clone turned up a few times. The CDR3 reads CASSQTGAETEAFF. CDR3 nucleotides: TGTGCCAGCAGTCAGACAGGGGCAGAAACTGAAGCTTTCTTT. The chain carries TRBV6-6 and TRBJ1-1, with 8 bases fitting TRBD1. Losses at the gene ends were 5 bases for V and 5 bases for J; bases not matched to a gene: 7. The germline CDR1 and CDR2 sequences are MNHNY and SVGAGI (reference sequence). This CDR3 contains 14 residues.

The rearrangement links TRBV19 to TRBJ2-7; perhaps TRBD1 as D (6 bases). Trimming removed 6 bases at V and 2 bases at J, with 14 bases between. The CDR3 is 14 residues long. Germline CDR1 and CDR2: LNHDA and SQIVND (reference sequence). The CDR3 sequence: CASSLTGLTYEQYF. The CDR3 bases are TGTGCCAGTAGCCTTACAGGGCTCACCTACGAGCAGTACTTC.

The chain uses TRBV5-1 and TRBJ2-7; a possible D gene is TRBD2 (6 bases). The CDR3 spans 14 residues. The V gene lost 2 bases and the J gene lost 2 bases, with 11 bases spanning the gap. CDR1 is SGHRS, CDR2 YFSETQ, per germline. CDR3 protein: CASSFSGAPYEQYF. Here the CDR3 DNA reads TGCGCCAGCAGCTTTAGCGGAGCCCCCTACGAGCAGTACTTC.

This chain connects TRBV9 to TRBJ2-2; D remains ambiguous. Trimming left V 0 bases short and J 2 bases short, with 5 bases between. The CDR3 sequence is 14 residues long. Germline V gives CDR1 SGDLS, CDR2 YYNGEE. As DNA, the CDR3 is TGTGCCAGCAGCGTAGAACTAAACACCGGGGAGCTGTTTTTT. Translating it yields CASSVELNTGELFF.

This clone appeared a few times. The V call is TRBV7-2, the J call TRBJ1-1, with no clear D. This CDR3 comprises 13 residues. The V end was cut by 5 bases, the J end by 4 bases, with 11 bases between. Germline V gives CDR1 SGHTA, CDR2 FQGNSA. CDR3 coding DNA: TGTGCCAGCAGCCCCCAAATCCCCACTGAAGCTTTCTTT. This sequence encodes CASSPQIPTEAFF.

This clone was seen a handful of times. The chain employs TRBV10-1 and TRBJ2-5, with D possibly matching TRBD2 (7 bases). The V end lost 0 bases, the J end lost 11 bases, and 19 bases lay between the germline ends. The CDR3 sequence is 15 residues long. The germline CDR1 and CDR2 sequences are WNHNN and SYGVQD (reference sequence). The CDR3 nucleotides read TGCGCCAGCAGTGAGTCGGGCGGGGGCTTCGGTGAGCAGTACTTC. Its protein product is CASSESGGGFGEQYF.

The chain couples TRBV4-1 to TRBJ2-2; unclear D gene. The CDR3 is 14 residues long. Deletions cut 3 bases from V and 4 bases from J, with 9 bases between. Germline V gene lookup returns CDR1 MGHRA and CDR2 YSYEKL. The CDR3 DNA reads TGCGCCAGCAGCCATGGGGTGGTCACCGGGGAGCTGTTTTTT. Its protein product is CASSHGVVTGELFF.

This chain uses TRBV5-6 with TRBJ2-7; 7 nucleotides agree with TRBD1. CDR1 and CDR2 (germline): SGHDT, YYEEEE. The length of the CDR3 is 14 residues. V shed 4 bases, J shed 7 bases, and the junction held 11 bases outside the gene matches. The CDR3 sequence: CASSRDRVSGEQYF. The CDR3 DNA is TGTGCCAGCAGCCGAGACAGGGTATCGGGTGAGCAGTACTTC.

V gene TRBV9 combines with J gene TRBJ2-1, with 16 bases lining up with TRBD2. The germline V gene encodes CDR1 SGDLS and CDR2 YYNGEE. The CDR3 runs to 18 residues. V lost 2 bases and J lost 3; bases outside the gene matches: 5. CDR3 DNA sequence: TGTGCCAGCAGCGTGGGACTAGCGGGAGGGCCAGACTACAATGAGCAGTTCTTC. Residues: CASSVGLAGGPDYNEQFF.

This clone was seen a few times. The V and J genes are TRBV5-8 and TRBJ2-6; a weak D match, TRBD1 (5 bases). The CDR3 consists of 16 residues. Trimming removed 4 bases at V and 4 bases at J, with 15 bases between. Germline V CDR1 and CDR2: SGHTS, YDEGEE. CDR3 residues: CASSLHQGSGANVLTF. The CDR3 DNA reads TGTGCCAGCAGCCTCCACCAGGGTTCCGGGGCCAACGTCCTGACTTTC.

To note about this clone: At one of its ends the junction is not consistent with the germline gene, which may arise from a read error. The rearrangement links TRBV5-8 to TRBJ2-7; 9 positions match TRBD2. Per the germline V gene, CDR1 is SGHTS and CDR2 is YDEGEE. There are 11 residues in the CDR3. This CDR3 reads CASSLVLAGPF. The CDR3 nucleotides are TGTGCCAGCAGCTTGGTGCTAGCGGGGCCTTTC.

The chain couples TRBV28 to TRBJ2-1; perhaps TRBD2 as D (6 bases). The germline V gene has CDR1 MDHEN and CDR2 SYDVKM. Trimming shortened V by 4 bases and J by 7 bases, and 23 bases separated the two germline ends. There are 17 residues in the CDR3. CDR3 amino acids: CASSSSAASGVRNEQFF. In DNA form, the CDR3 reads TGTGCCAGCAGTTCATCCGCCGCCTCGGGAGTTCGTAATGAGCAGTTCTTC.

The CDR3 bases are TGTGCCAGCAGCGTAGAAGGCGGGGACAATGAGCAGTTCTTC. Translated: CASSVEGGDNEQFF. This chain joins TRBV9 and TRBJ2-1; a weak D match, TRBD2 (6 bases). The V gene lost 0 bases and the J gene lost 5 bases, with 9 bases spanning the gap. This CDR3 is 14 amino acids long. The germline V gene encodes CDR1 SGDLS and CDR2 YYNGEE.

Concerning this clone: Germline and junction disagree at one end, which may indicate a read error. The rearrangement joins TRBV2 to TRBJ2-5; D is undetermined. This CDR3 region has 12 residues. Germline-derived CDR1 and CDR2 are SNHLY and FYNNEI. The CDR3 coding sequence is TGTGCCAGCAGTGTGGGGTTGGCTAGAAGGGACTTC. Translating it yields CASSVGLARRDF.

This clone was detected only once. The chain employs TRBV7-3 and TRBJ2-3, with no clear D. Per germline, CDR1 SGHTA and CDR2 FQGTGA. Trimming stripped 1 base from V and 1 base from J, with 12 bases between. The CDR3 is made up of 16 amino acids. CDR3 residues: CASSLRTGPGTDTQYF. The CDR3 coding sequence is TGTGCCAGCAGCTTAAGAACCGGACCAGGCACAGATACGCAGTATTTT.

The chain couples TRBV10-2 to TRBJ2-1; the D is unclear. V was clipped by 8 bases and J by 6 bases, with 11 bases between them. From germline, CDR1 is WSHSY and CDR2 SAAADI. The CDR3 runs to 12 residues. The chain's CDR3 is CASEAFGNEQFF. The DNA of the CDR3 is TGCGCCAGCGAGGCGTTCGGCAATGAGCAGTTCTTC.

The V call is TRBV6-1, the J call TRBJ2-7; 9 nucleotides align to TRBD2. V dropped 4 bases and J dropped 2; count of bases not matched to a gene: 3. Germline V lookup: CDR1 MNHNS, CDR2 SASEGT. The CDR3 consists of 14 residues. The CDR3 DNA is TGTGCCAGCAGTGCAGCGGGAGGCCCCTACGAGCAGTACTTC. It specifies CASSAAGGPYEQYF.

The V gene is TRBV28, the J gene TRBJ1-3; no clear D gene. The germline V gene has CDR1 MDHEN and CDR2 SYDVKM. CDR3 length: 13 amino acids. V shed 2 bases and J shed 5 bases, with 7 bases lying between them. The CDR3 nucleotides are TGTGCCAGCAGTTTAAGGGAAAGAAACACCATATATTTT. Protein sequence: CASSLRERNTIYF.

The sample holds one count of this clone. This chain's CDR3 is CASSFLFGAYEQYF. CDR3 DNA sequence: TGTGCCAGCAGCTTCCTCTTTGGGGCCTACGAGCAGTACTTC. This chain links TRBV7-8 with TRBJ2-7; the D is unclear. The CDR3 consists of 14 residues. CDR1 is SGHVS and CDR2 is FQNEAQ in the germline V gene. V was shortened by 3 bases and J by 2 bases, with 11 bases between the two germline ends.

This clone was counted between two and nine times. The chain employs TRBV6-1 and TRBJ2-1, with 9 bases aligning to TRBD1. The CDR3 length is 15 residues. J was trimmed by 4 bases and V by 4 bases; bases with no gene match: 5. Germline V gene lookup returns CDR1 MNHNS and CDR2 SASEGT. CDR3 in amino acids: CASSAGTGLYNEQFF. As DNA, the CDR3 is TGTGCCAGCAGTGCCGGGACAGGGTTATACAATGAGCAGTTCTTC.

This clone was seen just once. The chain uses TRBV7-9 and TRBJ2-7, with 10 positions matching TRBD1. From germline, CDR1 is SEHNR and CDR2 FQNEAQ (reference sequence). The V and J ends lost 5 bases and 6 bases, in that order; junction bases with no gene match: 7. There are 14 residues in the CDR3. The CDR3 is CASSTGTGEGEQYF. The CDR3 bases are TGTGCCAGCAGCACCGGGACAGGGGAAGGCGAGCAGTACTTC.

The chain links TRBV4-1 to TRBJ2-1; 7 bases are shared with TRBD2. Germline V gene sequence: CDR1 MGHRA, CDR2 YSYEKL. The CDR3 has 16 amino acids. J gave up 1 base and V 0 bases, and 3 bases lay outside the gene matches. In DNA form, the CDR3 reads TGCGCCAGCAGCCAAGACCGAGCGGGATCCTACAATGAGCAGTTCTTC. It codes for CASSQDRAGSYNEQFF.

The chain employs TRBV30 and TRBJ1-1; TRBD1 is a possible D gene (6 bases). The germline V gene has CDR1 GTSNPN and CDR2 SVGIG (reference sequence). The ends were cut back, 2 bases at V and 7 bases at J, with 11 bases in the middle. The CDR3 is 12 residues long. The CDR3: CAWSRTAIEAFF. CDR3 in DNA: TGTGCCTGGAGTCGGACAGCCATTGAAGCTTTCTTT.

The chain links TRBV28 to TRBJ1-5; D unclear. V was trimmed by 6 bases and J by 2 bases, leaving 14 bases between them. CDR1 and CDR2 from the germline V gene are MDHEN and SYDVKM. The CDR3 consists of 15 residues. CDR3 DNA: TGTGCCAGCAGCCCGCCCCCCCGGGGCAATCAGCCCCAGCATTTT. This encodes CASSPPPRGNQPQHF.

This clone occurred a few times. This chain uses TRBV19 with TRBJ1-5, with unresolved D. This CDR3 is 14 amino acids long. The V gene's germline CDR1 is LNHDA and CDR2 SQIVND (reference sequence). V gave up 6 bases and J gave up 7 bases, with 16 bases separating them. CDR3: CASSRGGGPQPQHF. In DNA, the CDR3 is TGTGCCAGTAGCCGAGGAGGCGGTCCCCAGCCCCAGCATTTT.